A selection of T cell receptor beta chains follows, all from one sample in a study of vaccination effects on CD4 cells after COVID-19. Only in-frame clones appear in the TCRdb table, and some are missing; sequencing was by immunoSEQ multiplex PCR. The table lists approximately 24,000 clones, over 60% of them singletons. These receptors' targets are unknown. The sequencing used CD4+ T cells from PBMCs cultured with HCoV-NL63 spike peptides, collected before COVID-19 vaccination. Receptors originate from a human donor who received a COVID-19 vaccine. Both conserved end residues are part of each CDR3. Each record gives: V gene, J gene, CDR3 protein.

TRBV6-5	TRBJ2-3	CASSYSAGRGDTQYF
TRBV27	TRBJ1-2	CASSLGGPGTDVTNYGYTF
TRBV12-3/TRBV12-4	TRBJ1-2	CASSLAGPYGYTF
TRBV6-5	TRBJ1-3	CASSSRQGIPGNTIYF
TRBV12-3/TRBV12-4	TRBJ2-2	CASSSEIGELFF
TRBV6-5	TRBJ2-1	CASSKTGTGNNEQFF
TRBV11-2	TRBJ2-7	CASSWDRVGEQYF
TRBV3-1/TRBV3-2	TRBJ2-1	CASKGDANEQFF
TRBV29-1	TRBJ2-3	CSARLGGGPDTQYF
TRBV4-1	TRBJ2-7	CASSQAVRGSAPYEQYF
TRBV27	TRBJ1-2	CASSVAGVGYGYTF
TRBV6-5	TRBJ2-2	CASSRDHRGGELFF
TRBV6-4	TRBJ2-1	CASSDSPGQGLHEQFF
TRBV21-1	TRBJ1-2	CASLWTGGGYTF
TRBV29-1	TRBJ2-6	CSVDDSLSGANVLTF
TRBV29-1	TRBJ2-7	CSVKTSGSYEQYF
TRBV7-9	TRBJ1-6	CASRPRQDTRWNSPLHF
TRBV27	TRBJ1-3	CASREGSGNTIYF
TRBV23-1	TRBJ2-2	CASSQSRGQVTGELFF
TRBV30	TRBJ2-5	CAWSYSTSETQYF
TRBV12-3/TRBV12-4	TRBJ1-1	CASSLGNRAFF
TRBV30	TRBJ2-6	CAWNIRGITGGTNVLTF
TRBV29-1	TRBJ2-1	CSVEDRASGSQGEQFF
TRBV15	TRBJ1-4	CATSRQTPGPNEKLFF
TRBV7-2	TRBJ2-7	CASRSYLGGTYEQYF
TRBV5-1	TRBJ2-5	CASRGAGGNQETQYF